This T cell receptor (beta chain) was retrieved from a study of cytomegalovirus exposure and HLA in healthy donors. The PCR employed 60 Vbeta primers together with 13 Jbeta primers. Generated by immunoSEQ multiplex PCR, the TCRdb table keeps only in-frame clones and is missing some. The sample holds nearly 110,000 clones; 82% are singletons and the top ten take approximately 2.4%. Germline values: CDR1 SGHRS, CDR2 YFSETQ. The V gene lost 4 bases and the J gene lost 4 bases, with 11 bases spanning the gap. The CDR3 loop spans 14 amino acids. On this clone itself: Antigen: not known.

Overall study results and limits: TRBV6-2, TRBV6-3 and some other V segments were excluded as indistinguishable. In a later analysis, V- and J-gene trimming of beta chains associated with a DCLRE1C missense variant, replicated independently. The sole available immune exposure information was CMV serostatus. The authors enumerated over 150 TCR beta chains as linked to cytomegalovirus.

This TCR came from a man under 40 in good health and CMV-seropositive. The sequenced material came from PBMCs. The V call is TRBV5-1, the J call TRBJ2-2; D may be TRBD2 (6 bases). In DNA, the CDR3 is TGCGCCAGCAGCGGAGGGGCGGGCACCGGGGAGCTGTTTTTT. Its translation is CASSGGAGTGELFF.